In its sample, the clone carrying this T cell receptor beta chain was seen many times. The entry originates in a study of T-cell reconstitution after alpha-beta-depleted transplantation in children. The CDR3 loop spans 15 amino acids. The V gene lost 0 bases and the J gene lost 4 bases, with 14 bases spanning the gap. Germline V gene sequence: CDR1 DFQATT, CDR2 SNEGSKA (reference sequence). Preparation of the TCRbeta library involved a method that used unique molecular identifiers. TCRdb used MiXCR to reprocess the PCR reads, holding one entry per CDR3 protein. The data show 350,000 to 500,000 distinct CDR3 sequences, with over 40% seen just once and 27% held by the top ten.

The rearrangement uses TRBV20-1 and TRBJ2-3; possibly TRBD2 for D (5 bases). The sequencing here drew on PBMCs, taken before TCRalphabeta/CD19-depleted stem cell transplant. This TCR was sampled from a girl aged 2-10 years with aplastic anemia, due to receive a stem cell transplant. As DNA, the CDR3 is TGCAGTGCTAGAGATGGCCATAGAGGGTCAGATACGCAGTATTTT. Amino acids: CSARDGHRGSDTQYF.